The present TCR beta chain was sequenced within a study of T-cell reconstitution after alpha-beta-depleted transplantation in children. Deletions cut 3 bases from V and 4 bases from J, with 9 bases between. The CDR3 length is 12 residues. Germline loops: CDR1 SQVTM, CDR2 ANQGSEA. This clonotype showed up many times. As it was prepared, the TCRbeta library received unique molecular identifiers. TCRdb recomputed calls from the PCR reads with MiXCR, one row per CDR3 protein. The sample consists of 670,000 or so distinct CDR3 sequences, about an eighth of them appearing once. This TCR was sampled from a girl aged 2 to 10 with congenital amegakaryocytic thrombocytopenia, due to receive a stem cell transplant. The sample in question was PBMCs, obtained before TCRalphabeta/CD19-depleted stem cell transplant. V and J are TRBV29-1 and TRBJ1-2; TRBD1 might be the D (6 bases). The CDR3 DNA sequence: TGCAGCGTTGATGAGGGGGTCTATGGCTACACCTTC. Encoded protein: CSVDEGVYGYTF.